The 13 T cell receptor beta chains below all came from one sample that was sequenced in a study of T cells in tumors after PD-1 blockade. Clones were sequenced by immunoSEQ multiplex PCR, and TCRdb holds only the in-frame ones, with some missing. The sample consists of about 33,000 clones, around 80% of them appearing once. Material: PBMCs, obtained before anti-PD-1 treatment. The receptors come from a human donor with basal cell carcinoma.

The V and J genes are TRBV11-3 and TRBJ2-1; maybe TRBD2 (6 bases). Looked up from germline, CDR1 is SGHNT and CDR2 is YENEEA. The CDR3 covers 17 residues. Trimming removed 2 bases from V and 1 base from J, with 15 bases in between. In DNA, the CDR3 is TGTGCCAGCAGCTTACCCAGGATAGCGGATTCCTACAATGAGCAGTTCTTC. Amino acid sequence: CASSLPRIADSYNEQFF. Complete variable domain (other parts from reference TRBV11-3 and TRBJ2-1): EAGVVQSPRYKIIEKKQPVAFWCNPISGHNTLYWYLQNLGQGPELLIRYENEEAVDDSQLPKDRFSAERLKGVDSTLKIQPAELGDSAVYLCASSLPRIADSYNEQFFGPGTRLTVL.

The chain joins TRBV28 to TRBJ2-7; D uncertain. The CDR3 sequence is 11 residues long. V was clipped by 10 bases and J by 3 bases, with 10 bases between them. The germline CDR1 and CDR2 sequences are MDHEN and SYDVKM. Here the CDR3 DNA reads TGTGCCACCCCAGTACGCTACGAGCAGTACTTC. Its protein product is CATPVRYEQYF.

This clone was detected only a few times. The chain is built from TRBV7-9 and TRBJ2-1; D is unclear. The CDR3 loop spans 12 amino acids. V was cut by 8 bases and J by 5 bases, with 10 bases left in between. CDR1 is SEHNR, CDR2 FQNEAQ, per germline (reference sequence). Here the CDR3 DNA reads TGTGCCAGCGGTTACACCAACAATGAGCAGTTCTTC. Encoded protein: CASGYTNNEQFF.

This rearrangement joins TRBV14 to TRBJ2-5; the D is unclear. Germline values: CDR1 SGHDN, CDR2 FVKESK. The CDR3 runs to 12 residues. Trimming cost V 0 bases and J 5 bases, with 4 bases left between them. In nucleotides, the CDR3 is TGTGCCAGCAGCCAAGAGAGGGAGACCCAGTACTTC. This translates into CASSQERETQYF.

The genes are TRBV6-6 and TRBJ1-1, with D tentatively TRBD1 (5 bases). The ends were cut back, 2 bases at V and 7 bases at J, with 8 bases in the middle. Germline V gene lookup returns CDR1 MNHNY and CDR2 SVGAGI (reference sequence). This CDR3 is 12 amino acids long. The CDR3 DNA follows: TGTGCCAGCAGTTACGGGGGTGGTGAAGCTTTCTTT. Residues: CASSYGGGEAFF.

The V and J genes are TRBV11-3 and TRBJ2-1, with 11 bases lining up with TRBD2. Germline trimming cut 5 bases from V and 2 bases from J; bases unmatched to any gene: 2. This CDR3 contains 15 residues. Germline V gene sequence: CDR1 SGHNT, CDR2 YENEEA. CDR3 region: CASSGSGGAYNEQFF. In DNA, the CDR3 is TGTGCCAGCAGCGGTAGCGGGGGGGCCTACAATGAGCAGTTCTTC.

The CDR3 is CASSLASGAYNEQFF. In DNA, the CDR3 is TGTGCCAGCAGCTTAGCTAGCGGGGCTTACAATGAGCAGTTCTTC. V usage is TRBV11-3 and J usage is TRBJ2-1; 9 bases are shared with TRBD2. V was pared by 1 base and J by 4 bases, with 2 bases of the junction left unmatched. CDR1 is SGHNT, CDR2 YENEEA, per germline. The CDR3 has 15 residues.

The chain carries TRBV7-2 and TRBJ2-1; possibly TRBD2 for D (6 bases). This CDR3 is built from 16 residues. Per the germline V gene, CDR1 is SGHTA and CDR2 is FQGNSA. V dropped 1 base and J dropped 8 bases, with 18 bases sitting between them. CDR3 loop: CASSLDGGTRYDEQFF. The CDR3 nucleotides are TGTGCCAGCAGCTTAGATGGCGGGACGAGGTACGATGAGCAGTTCTTC. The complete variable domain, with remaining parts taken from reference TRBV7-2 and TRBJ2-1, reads GAGVSQSPSNKVTEKGKDVELRCDPISGHTALYWYRQSLGQGLEFLIYFQGNSAPDKSGLPSDRFSAERTGGSVSTLTIQRTQQEDSAVYLCASSLDGGTRYDEQFFGPGTRLTVL.

CDR3 coding DNA: TGCAGCGTTAGGGAAGGCTTTAATTCACCCCTCCACTTT. This gives the protein CSVREGFNSPLHF. The chain joins TRBV29-1 to TRBJ1-6, with D hard to call. Germline CDR1 SQVTM, CDR2 ANQGSEA. The ends were cut back, 5 bases at V and 6 bases at J, with 11 bases in the middle. This CDR3 is built from 13 residues.

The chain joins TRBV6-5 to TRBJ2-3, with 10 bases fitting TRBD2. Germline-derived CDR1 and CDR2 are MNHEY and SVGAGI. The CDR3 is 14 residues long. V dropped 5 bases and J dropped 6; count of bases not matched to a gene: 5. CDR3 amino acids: CASSLAGAGDTQYF. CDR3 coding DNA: TGTGCCAGCAGTCTAGCGGGGGCAGGGGATACGCAGTATTTT.

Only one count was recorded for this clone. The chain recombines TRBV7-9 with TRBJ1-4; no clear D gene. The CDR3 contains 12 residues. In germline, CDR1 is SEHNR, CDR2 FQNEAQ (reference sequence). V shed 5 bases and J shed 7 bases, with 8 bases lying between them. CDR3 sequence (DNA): TGTGCCAGCAGCGCCCGGGGTGAAAAACTGTTTTTT. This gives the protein CASSARGEKLFF. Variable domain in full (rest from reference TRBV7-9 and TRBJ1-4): DTGVSQNPRHKITKRGQNVTFRCDPISEHNRLYWYRQTLGQGPEFLTYFQNEAQLEKSRLLSDRFSAERPKGSFSTLEIQRTEQGDSAMYLCASSARGEKLFFGSGTQLSVL.

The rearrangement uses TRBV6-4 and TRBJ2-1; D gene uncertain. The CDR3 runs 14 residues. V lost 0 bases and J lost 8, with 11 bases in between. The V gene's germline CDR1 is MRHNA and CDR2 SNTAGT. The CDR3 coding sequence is TGTGCCAGCAGTGACTCGCCTACGTCGGATGAGCAGTTCTTC. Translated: CASSDSPTSDEQFF.

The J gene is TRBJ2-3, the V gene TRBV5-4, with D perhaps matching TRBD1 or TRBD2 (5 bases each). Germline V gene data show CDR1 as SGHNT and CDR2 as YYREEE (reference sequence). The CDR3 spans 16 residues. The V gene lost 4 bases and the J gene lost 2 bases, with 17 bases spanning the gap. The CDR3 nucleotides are TGTGCCAGCAGCAAAGGGACCTCACGAGCCACAGATACGCAGTATTTT. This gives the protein CASSKGTSRATDTQYF. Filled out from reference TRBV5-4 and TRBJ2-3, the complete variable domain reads ETGVTQSPTHLIKTRGQQVTLRCSSQSGHNTVSWYQQALGQGPQFIFQYYREEENGRGNFPPRFSGLQFPNYSSELNVNALELDDSALYLCASSKGTSRATDTQYFGPGTRLTVL.